The 28 T cell receptor beta chains below were found in one sample sequenced in a study of T cell repertoires in cytomegalovirus infection. Using its own MiXCR run on the reads, TCRdb lists one record per CDR3 protein. The sample has 86,000 or so distinct CDR3 sequences, 20% to 30% seen once. Their antigens are not known. The material was CD8+ T cells from cultured PBMCs, obtained from culture after CMV antigen stimulation. Source of these receptors: a human donor in good health (CMV status not recorded). Some clones in this sample may be carry-over from other donors' samples.

The CDR3 reads CATSRPFDGEETQYF. As DNA, the CDR3 is TGTGCCACCAGCAGACCTTTTGACGGTGAAGAGACCCAGTACTTC. The V call is TRBV15, the J call TRBJ2-5; no clear D gene. This CDR3 is built from 15 residues. The V gene's germline CDR1 is LNHNV and CDR2 YYDKDF (reference sequence). Trimming removed 2 bases from V and 3 bases from J, with 13 bases in between.

The sample holds many counts of this clonotype. The V and J genes are TRBV7-2 and TRBJ2-7; 9 bases are a match to TRBD2. Germline-derived CDR1 and CDR2 are SGHTA and FQGNSA. The CDR3 runs 16 residues. Losses at the gene ends were 7 bases for V and 6 bases for J; bases not matched to a gene: 16. The DNA for the CDR3 is TGTGCCAGCACCCCTCAAGGGGTAGCGGGAGTCTCCGAGCAGTACTTC. Its protein is CASTPQGVAGVSEQYF.

The V call is TRBV6-6, the J call TRBJ2-5; 8 nucleotides align to TRBD2. J was trimmed by 4 bases and V by 8 bases; bases with no gene match: 3. This CDR3 region has 12 residues. Germline loops: CDR1 MNHNY, CDR2 SVGAGI (reference sequence). The CDR3 loop is CASGLAGETQYF. DNA for the CDR3: TGTGCCAGCGGGCTAGCGGGAGAGACCCAGTACTTC.

The chain is built from TRBV7-8 and TRBJ2-1; either TRBD1 or TRBD2 may supply D (5 bases each). Germline CDR1 is SGHVS and CDR2 is FQNEAQ. V shed 4 bases and J shed 4 bases, with 17 bases lying between them. The CDR3 sequence is 16 residues long. The CDR3 spells CASSSSGLGVYNEQFF. DNA for the CDR3: TGTGCCAGCAGCTCCTCGGGGCTAGGGGTGTACAATGAGCAGTTCTTC.

The chain employs TRBV28 and TRBJ2-1; D unresolved. Deletions cut 3 bases from V and 0 bases from J, with 12 bases between. This CDR3 spans 16 amino acids. Germline V gene data show CDR1 as MDHEN and CDR2 as SYDVKM. CDR3 residues: CASSFIVSSSYNEQFF. For the CDR3, the DNA is TGTGCCAGCAGTTTTATTGTCTCAAGCTCCTACAATGAGCAGTTCTTC.

The sample holds a few counts of this clonotype. V usage is TRBV7-6 and J usage is TRBJ2-7, with D tentatively TRBD1 (6 bases). V lost 4 bases, J lost 3 bases, and 10 bases lay in between. The germline V gene encodes CDR1 SGHVS and CDR2 FNYEAQ. The CDR3 loop spans 13 amino acids. The CDR3 DNA reads TGTGCCAGCAGCTCTTGGACAGACTACGAGCAGTACTTC. As protein: CASSSWTDYEQYF.

This sequence joins TRBV19 and TRBJ1-2, with D uncertain. The length of the CDR3 is 15 residues. V was shortened by 1 base and J by 4 bases, with 13 bases between the two germline ends. Germline loops: CDR1 LNHDA, CDR2 SQIVND (reference sequence). The CDR3 coding sequence is TGTGCCAGTAGTATAGTAAGGCAGGATATCTATGGCTACACCTTC. Protein: CASSIVRQDIYGYTF. Based on the CDR3 plus reference TRBV19 and TRBJ1-2, the full variable domain is DGGITQSPKYLFRKEGQNVTLSCEQNLNHDAMYWYRQDPGQGLRLIYYSQIVNDFQKGDIAEGYSVSREKKESFPLTVTSAQKNPTAFYLCASSIVRQDIYGYTFGSGTRLTVV.

This chain connects TRBV9 to TRBJ2-2; 11 bases align to TRBD2. Trimming cost V 4 bases and J 0 bases; bases outside gene matches: 5. CDR3 length: 17 residues. Germline-derived CDR1 and CDR2 are SGDLS and YYNGEE. The CDR3 spells CASSQTSGKANTGELFF. CDR3 nucleotides: TGTGCCAGCAGCCAGACTAGCGGGAAGGCGAACACCGGGGAGCTGTTTTTT. The full variable domain, in which reference TRBV9 and TRBJ2-2 provide the parts outside the CDR3, is DSGVTQTPKHLITATGQRVTLRCSPRSGDLSVYWYQQSLDQGLQFLIQYYNGEERAKGNILERFSAQQFPDLHSELNLSSLELGDSALYFCASSQTSGKANTGELFFGEGSRLTVL.

The gene calls are TRBV5-1 and TRBJ1-1; 9 bases are shared with TRBD1. The junction had 3 bases not matched to a gene; V was cut back by 4 bases and J by 2 bases. This CDR3 comprises 14 residues. Germline V gene lookup returns CDR1 SGHRS and CDR2 YFSETQ. For the CDR3, the DNA is TGCGCCAGCAGCGGGACAGGGCCCAACACTGAAGCTTTCTTT. This translates into CASSGTGPNTEAFF.

The chain links TRBV7-6 to TRBJ2-5; D is undetermined. Trimming removed 8 bases from V and 1 base from J, with 8 bases in between. This CDR3 contains 12 residues. Germline assignment: CDR1 SGHVS and CDR2 FNYEAQ. This chain's CDR3 is CASGRPQETQYF. The DNA of the CDR3 is TGTGCCAGCGGCCGGCCCCAAGAGACCCAGTACTTC.

The chain links TRBV27 to TRBJ1-5; D is perhaps TRBD1 (5 bases). This CDR3 has 14 amino acids. Germline assignment: CDR1 MNHEY and CDR2 SMNVEV (reference sequence). V lost 3 bases and J lost 3, with 9 bases in between. The CDR3 is CASSFWGNNQPQHF. CDR3 nucleotides: TGTGCCAGCAGTTTTTGGGGGAACAATCAGCCCCAGCATTTT.

The chain links TRBV7-8 to TRBJ2-3; 7 nucleotides match TRBD2. The CDR3 spans 15 residues. Per the germline V gene, CDR1 is SGHVS and CDR2 is FQNEAQ. V shed 1 base and J 1 base; nucleotides not matched to a gene: 2. DNA of the CDR3: TGTGCCAGCAGCTTAGTGGCGGGGGGCACAGATACGCAGTATTTT. It yields the protein CASSLVAGGTDTQYF.

This clonotype was seen at least ten times. The V gene is TRBV7-9, the J gene TRBJ2-2, with D unresolved. CDR3 length: 15 amino acids. Germline V CDR1 and CDR2: SEHNR, FQNEAQ (reference sequence). Trimming removed 2 bases at V and 4 bases at J, with 11 bases between. The CDR3 coding sequence is TGTGCCAGCAGCTTAAGAGTGAGAGGCACCGGGGAGCTGTTTTTT. This translates into CASSLRVRGTGELFF.

A single count supports this clonotype. The V gene is TRBV5-4, the J gene TRBJ2-3, with D uncertain. The CDR3 runs to 13 residues. Germline assignment: CDR1 SGHNT and CDR2 YYREEE (reference sequence). V shed 2 bases and J shed 3 bases, with 7 bases lying between them. CDR3 in amino acids: CASSFWGTDTQYF. The DNA of the CDR3 is TGTGCCAGCAGCTTCTGGGGAACAGATACGCAGTATTTT.

This clonotype appeared many times. The genes are TRBV7-9 and TRBJ2-5; TRBD2 is a possible D gene (6 bases). Looked up from germline, CDR1 is SEHNR and CDR2 is FQNEAQ (reference sequence). The CDR3 contains 16 residues. Trimming removed 3 bases from V and 2 bases from J, with 16 bases in between. The CDR3 coding sequence is TGTGCCAGCAGCTTTAGTACTAGCCTGTCTCAAGAGACCCAGTACTTC. Its protein is CASSFSTSLSQETQYF.

This clonotype was seen a handful of times. This chain joins TRBV2 and TRBJ1-2; D is possibly TRBD1 (6 bases). Germline V gene lookup returns CDR1 SNHLY and CDR2 FYNNEI. The V gene lost 10 bases and the J gene lost 4 bases, with 19 bases spanning the gap. The CDR3 has 14 residues. The CDR3 coding sequence is TGTGCCACTCCCCGGGGGGGCGGACTCTATGGCTACACCTTC. Its translation is CATPRGGGLYGYTF.

This chain joins TRBV20-1 and TRBJ2-7; TRBD2 agrees at 9 bases. The ends lost 0 bases at V and 3 bases at J; junction bases unmatched: 3. Germline lookup yields CDR1 DFQATT and CDR2 SNEGSKA (reference sequence). CDR3 length: 14 residues. The CDR3: CSARDMTSGYEQYF. In DNA form, the CDR3 reads TGCAGTGCTAGAGATATGACTAGCGGCTACGAGCAGTACTTC.

This chain links TRBV27 with TRBJ2-1; D not resolved. This CDR3 comprises 13 residues. V was pared by 6 bases and J by 4 bases, with 10 bases between. The germline CDR1 and CDR2 sequences are MNHEY and SMNVEV (reference sequence). The CDR3 region is CASSLSVYNEQFF. The CDR3 region has the DNA TGTGCCAGCAGCTTGAGTGTGTACAATGAGCAGTTCTTC.

The V and J genes are TRBV9 and TRBJ1-1; D is unclear. The V gene's germline CDR1 is SGDLS and CDR2 YYNGEE. V was shortened by 4 bases and J by 1 base, with 8 bases between the two germline ends. The CDR3 covers 13 residues. The CDR3 nucleotides read TGTGCCAGCAGCCCACAACAGAACACTGAAGCTTTCTTT. Amino acid sequence: CASSPQQNTEAFF.

The CDR3 sequence: CASSSLTGDNYGYTF. CDR3 nucleotides: TGTGCCAGCAGCTCATTGACAGGGGACAACTATGGCTACACCTTC. The chain couples TRBV9 to TRBJ1-2; TRBD1 matches 8 bases. CDR3 length equals 15 residues. Trimming removed 4 bases from V and 2 bases from J; junction bases left unmatched: 7. Germline loops: CDR1 SGDLS, CDR2 YYNGEE. The variable domain in full, completed from reference TRBV9 and TRBJ1-2, reads DSGVTQTPKHLITATGQRVTLRCSPRSGDLSVYWYQQSLDQGLQFLIQYYNGEERAKGNILERFSAQQFPDLHSELNLSSLELGDSALYFCASSSLTGDNYGYTFGSGTRLTVV.

V usage is TRBV30 and J usage is TRBJ1-1; TRBD1 matches 8 bases. V shed 2 bases, J shed 0 bases, and the junction held 8 bases outside the gene matches. This CDR3 contains 16 residues. Germline V gives CDR1 GTSNPN, CDR2 SVGIG (reference sequence). This CDR3 reads CAWSTPDRGMNTEAFF. The DNA of the CDR3 is TGTGCCTGGAGTACCCCCGACAGGGGCATGAACACTGAAGCTTTCTTT.

The V call is TRBV30, the J call TRBJ2-6, with D unclear. CDR1 is GTSNPN, CDR2 SVGIG, per germline (reference sequence). This CDR3 comprises 11 residues. V was clipped by 4 bases and J by 2 bases, with 0 bases between them. CDR3 region: CAWTGANVLTF. The CDR3 DNA is TGTGCCTGGACTGGGGCCAACGTCCTGACTTTC.

Within the sample, this clonotype is medium-sized. The chain employs TRBV7-8 and TRBJ1-5; no clear D. The CDR3 covers 15 residues. Per the germline V gene, CDR1 is SGHVS and CDR2 is FQNEAQ. V lost 3 bases and J 5 bases, leaving 14 bases between the germline ends. CDR3 region: CASSFGLGKDQPQHF. In nucleotides, the CDR3 is TGTGCCAGCAGCTTCGGACTGGGAAAGGATCAGCCCCAGCATTTT.

V and J are TRBV30 and TRBJ2-7; TRBD1 matches at 8 bases. This CDR3 has 14 amino acids. Losses at the gene ends were 2 bases for V and 3 bases for J; bases not matched to a gene: 6. CDR1 GTSNPN and CDR2 SVGIG come from the germline V gene (reference sequence). DNA for the CDR3: TGTGCCTGGAGTATAGGACAGGGATTCTACGAGCAGTACTTC. This codes for CAWSIGQGFYEQYF.

The chain carries TRBV7-6 and TRBJ2-7; D uncertain. V lost 8 bases to trimming and J lost 1 base, with 12 bases between them. The CDR3 totals 13 residues. CDR1 is SGHVS, CDR2 FNYEAQ, per germline. CDR3 sequence: CASGPVGSYEQYF. For the CDR3, the DNA is TGTGCCAGCGGACCCGTGGGTTCCTACGAGCAGTACTTC.

This clonotype was found once. The rearrangement uses TRBV7-6 and TRBJ2-2; TRBD1 aligns across 7 bases. Per germline, CDR1 SGHVS and CDR2 FNYEAQ. V gave up 8 bases and J gave up 5 bases; unmatched junction bases: 5. The CDR3 spans 13 residues. The CDR3 protein is CASRDRETGELFF. The CDR3 coding sequence is TGTGCCAGCCGGGACAGAGAAACCGGGGAGCTGTTTTTT.

The rearrangement links TRBV12-3 or TRBV12-4 to TRBJ2-3, with 12 bases lining up with TRBD2. This CDR3 has 16 amino acids. Trimming at V came to 5 bases and at J to 4 bases, leaving 7 bases not matched to a gene. CDR3: CASSPLAGGQADTQYF. CDR3 sequence (DNA): TGTGCCAGCAGTCCTCTAGCGGGGGGGCAGGCAGATACGCAGTATTTT.

This clonotype came up many times. This chain uses TRBV20-1 with TRBJ1-6; D uncertain. Germline CDR1 and CDR2: DFQATT and SNEGSKA (reference sequence). V dropped 5 bases and J dropped 0 bases, with 14 bases sitting between them. This CDR3 spans 16 amino acids. The CDR3 spells CSAPMEEGSYNSPLHF. CDR3 in DNA: TGCAGTGCTCCAATGGAGGAGGGCTCCTATAATTCACCCCTCCACTTT.